This record covers a single T cell receptor (beta chain). The record originates from a study of radiotherapy plus CTLA-4 blockade in lung cancer. The germline gives CDR1 SGHTA, CDR2 FQGNSA. V shed 4 bases and J shed 7 bases, with 15 bases lying between them. This CDR3 is 14 amino acids long. TCRdb's table, derived via immunoSEQ multiplex PCR, lists solely in-frame clones and lacks some. The sample shows about 86,000 clones, 80% to 85% of them seen only once. The clonotype was recovered from a human donor with non-small cell lung cancer who had stable disease on radiotherapy plus ipilimumab. Sequenced material: peripheral blood, taken from a patient treated with radiotherapy plus ipilimumab. This chain links TRBV7-2 with TRBJ2-3; D unresolved. Written as DNA, the CDR3 is TGTGCCAGCAGCTCCCCGAGCACATTGTATACGCAGTATTTT. This encodes CASSSPSTLYTQYF.